The rows below give T cell receptor beta chains drawn from one sample of a study of regulatory T cells in long-lasting Graves disease. Using its own MiXCR run on the multiplex PCR reads, TCRdb lists one record per CDR3 protein. The data contain over 500,000 distinct CDR3 sequences, approximately 16% of them singletons. The same data also contributed to another study, on T cells in Graves' hyperthyroidism and ophthalmopathy.

Material: peripheral blood mononuclear cells (PBMCs), obtained at new diagnosis, from a patient treated with antithyroid drugs. The receptor set was obtained from a young man with Graves disease. Each CDR3 is given with its conserved first and last residue. A D gene is named only where the DNA matches it firmly. Only some rows state a clone size, as once, few, many or a class for expanded clones.

j_gene	v_gene	d_gene	abundance	CDR3aa	CDR3nt
TRBJ1-2	TRBV10-3	.	.	CAISLSTRGNGYTF	TGTGCCATTTCGCTGAGTACTAGGGGGAATGGCTACACCTTC
TRBJ2-7	TRBV6-1	.	.	CASSEPGAPINHREQYF	TGTGCCAGCTCCGAGCCCGGCGCACCAATTAATCACCGTGAGCAGTACTTC
TRBJ1-4	TRBV11-2	.	few	CASSSSRAEGHEKLFF	TGTGCCAGTAGCTCTAGTAGGGCGGAGGGTCATGAAAAACTGTTTTTT
TRBJ1-6	TRBV9	.	.	CASSSTPGDSPLHF	TGTGCCAGCAGTTCGACTCCGGGGGATTCACCCCTCCACTTT
TRBJ2-2	TRBV5-1	.	.	CASSIWAVSAGELFF	TGCGCCAGCAGCATTTGGGCCGTTAGTGCCGGGGAGCTGTTTTTT
TRBJ2-7	TRBV7-9	TRBD1	many	CASSPDRGAAYEQYF	TGTGCCAGCAGCCCGGACAGGGGGGCAGCCTACGAGCAGTACTTC
TRBJ2-1	TRBV7-8	.	few	CASSPGGPYNEQFF	TGTGCCAGCAGCCCTGGAGGCCCCTACAATGAGCAGTTCTTC
TRBJ2-5	TRBV6-1	TRBD2	.	CASRVAGLRETQYF	TGTGCCAGCAGGGTAGCGGGCCTCCGGGAGACCCAGTACTTC
TRBJ2-7	TRBV28	TRBD1	many	CASSTTGASYEQYF	TGTGCCAGCAGTACTACAGGGGCCTCCTACGAGCAGTACTTC
TRBJ2-7	TRBV5-1	TRBD1	.	CASRDRDRGRYEQYF	TGCGCCAGCAGAGATCGGGACAGGGGACGGTACGAGCAGTACTTC
TRBJ2-5	TRBV30	.	.	CAWLVAGQTKETQYF	TGTGCCTGGTTAGTGGCGGGACAGACAAAAGAGACCCAGTACTTC
TRBJ1-2	TRBV5-1	.	.	CASRTGALDYGYTF	TGCGCCAGCAGAACAGGTGCTTTGGACTATGGCTACACCTTC
TRBJ1-5	TRBV30	TRBD1	many	CAWSRDRSSISNQPQHF	TGTGCCTGGAGCCGGGACAGATCCTCTATTAGCAATCAGCCCCAGCATTTT
TRBJ1-3	TRBV7-9	.	few	CAVLELSIYF	TGTGCCGTTCTCGAACTCTCCATATATTTT
TRBJ2-5	TRBV25-1	.	many	CASSDGRLAQYF	TGTGCCAGCAGTGACGGACGACTAGCCCAGTACTTC
TRBJ2-1	TRBV27	.	.	CASTDLKGLAANEQFF	TGTGCCAGCACGGACCTCAAGGGGTTAGCGGCCAATGAGCAGTTCTTC
TRBJ1-1	TRBV6-9	TRBD1	few	CASSYQQGSYNTEAFF	TGTGCCAGCAGTTATCAACAGGGGAGTTATAACACTGAAGCTTTCTTT
TRBJ2-1	TRBV6-4	.	few	CASSELGTSSYNEQFF	TGTGCCAGCAGTGAATTGGGTACTAGCTCCTACAATGAGCAGTTCTTC
TRBJ2-5	TRBV28	.	many	CASSSYLGIQETQYF	TGTGCCAGCAGTTCTTACCTTGGAATCCAAGAGACCCAGTACTTC
TRBJ2-2	TRBV10-1	TRBD2	many	CASSGASGRANTGELFF	TGCGCCAGCAGTGGAGCCAGCGGGAGGGCGAACACCGGGGAGCTGTTTTTT
TRBJ2-2	TRBV20-1	.	few	CSANSPRTGELFF	TGCAGTGCTAACTCCCCAAGAACCGGGGAGCTGTTTTTT
TRBJ2-7	TRBV11-2	TRBD2	many	CASSFRSSGTYEQYF	TGTGCCAGCAGCTTCAGGTCTAGCGGGACCTACGAGCAGTACTTC
TRBJ1-2	TRBV19	TRBD1	.	CASSIGTGLYGYTF	TGTGCCAGTAGTATTGGGACAGGCCTCTATGGCTACACCTTC
TRBJ1-1	TRBV5-1	.	many	CASSLEYESEAFF	TGCGCCAGCAGCTTGGAGTACGAATCTGAAGCTTTCTTT
TRBJ1-5	TRBV19	.	few	CASTSHGGISNQPQHF	TGTGCCAGTACCTCTCATGGGGGGATTAGCAATCAGCCCCAGCATTTT
TRBJ1-5	TRBV6-1	.	.	CASILGQNQPQHF	TGTGCCAGCATCCTAGGACAGAATCAGCCCCAGCATTTT
TRBJ2-1	TRBV27	TRBD2	many	CASSAGVRARDEQFF	TGTGCCAGCAGTGCGGGAGTAAGGGCCAGGGATGAGCAGTTCTTC
TRBJ1-4	TRBV27	.	many	CASSPDRASTNEKLFF	TGTGCCAGCAGCCCGGATCGGGCATCAACTAATGAAAAACTGTTTTTT
TRBJ1-4	TRBV9	.	few	CASSVGGGAPTNEKLFF	TGTGCCAGCAGCGTAGGGGGGGGAGCTCCAACTAATGAAAAACTGTTTTTT
TRBJ2-1	TRBV12-3/TRBV12-4	.	many	CASSRTVYNEQFF	TGTGCCAGCAGTAGGACAGTCTACAATGAGCAGTTCTTC